This T cell receptor beta chain came from a study of cytomegalovirus exposure and HLA in healthy donors. CDR3 length: 16 amino acids. Germline lookup yields CDR1 SNHLY and CDR2 FYNNEI. Trimming left V 1 base short and J 13 bases short, with 23 bases between. It was with 60 Vbeta and 13 Jbeta primers that the PCR ran. Some clones are missing from TCRdb's copy, which holds only in-frame ones; the method was immunoSEQ multiplex PCR. The table shows roughly 150,000 clones, with 64% occurring only once. Healthy bone marrow donors made up the cohort. The sequence derives from a woman aged 30 to 39 in good health and CMV-seropositive. Sequencing was carried out using PBMCs. V gene TRBV2 combines with J gene TRBJ2-4, with D perhaps matching TRBD2 (5 bases). CDR3: CASSEDGVRVASSQYF. The DNA for the CDR3 is TGTGCCAGCAGTGAAGATGGCGTGCGGGTGGCGAGCTCCCAGTACTTC.